This T cell receptor (beta chain) emerged from a study of molecular identifiers for immune sequencing clone quantification. Methods described previously, with TCR primers listed, were used for bulk TCR libraries. From the PCR reads, TCRdb called clonotypes with MiXCR, one entry per CDR3 protein. The sample records 490,000 or so distinct CDR3 sequences, about 21% being singletons. This clonotype occurred many times. Germline V gene sequence: CDR1 SGHRS, CDR2 YFSETQ. V was trimmed by 7 bases and J by 2 bases, leaving 13 bases between them. CDR3 size: 13 residues. V gene TRBV5-1 combines with J gene TRBJ2-7; D unclear. The material sequenced was naive CD8+ T cells from blood, with Jurkat cell RNA spiked in. Subset of the sample: FACS-sorted CD8+CD4-CCR7+CD45RA+ naive T cells. This TCR came from a human donor in good health. Some libraries in this study had Jurkat cell RNA spiked in. The chain's CDR3 is CASALGATYEQYF. CDR3 in DNA: TGCGCCAGCGCACTCGGAGCAACCTACGAGCAGTACTTC.